Listed below are T cell receptor beta chains from one sample, sequenced in a study of human T cells and chemical hapten exposure. TCRdb re-called the RACE reads with MiXCR, one entry per CDR3 protein. The repertoire holds over 300,000 distinct CDR3 sequences, with 4.5% to 5.5% as singletons. The sequencing here drew on whole blood, taken in connection with sensitization to the hapten diphenylcyclopropenone (DPC). All receptors derive from a woman in her forties or fifties with alopecia areata. Some clones in this sample may be carry-over from other donors' samples. Each CDR3 is given with its conserved first and last residue. A D gene is named only where the DNA matches it firmly. Clone size is stated in some rows and not others, as once, few, many or a class when expanded.

d_call j_call v_call clone_size cdr3_nt cdr3_aa
. TRBJ2-1 TRBV28 many TGTGCCAGCAGTTCCAGGCGGGCGAGAGGTTACAATGAGCAGTTCTTC CASSSRRARGYNEQFF
. TRBJ2-3 TRBV12-3/TRBV12-4 . TGTGCCAGCAGTTTAGGCGGTATCGCAGATACGCAGTATTTT CASSLGGIADTQYF
. TRBJ2-3 TRBV20-1 many TGCAGTGCTAGAATGACGGGAGATACGCAGTATTTT CSARMTGDTQYF
TRBD2 TRBJ2-1 TRBV29-1 many TGCAGCGTTGTAGGCCTAGCGGGGCCCAATGAGCAGTTCTTC CSVVGLAGPNEQFF
. TRBJ2-3 TRBV20-1 . TGCAGTGCAACCTATTCGGGAAGGAGCACAGATACGCAGTATTTT CSATYSGRSTDTQYF
TRBD1 TRBJ1-3 TRBV20-1 many TGCAGTGCTCAGCCGGGACAGGGAAACACCATATATTTT CSAQPGQGNTIYF
TRBD2 TRBJ2-1 TRBV29-1 many TGCAGCGTCGCTGGACTAGCGGGAGGGCCGGGTGAGCAGTTCTTC CSVAGLAGGPGEQFF
TRBD1 TRBJ2-4 TRBV12-3/TRBV12-4 few TGTGCCAGCAGACCTGGACAGGGGATAGCCAAAAACATTCAGTACTTC CASRPGQGIAKNIQYF
. TRBJ1-5 TRBV2 . TGTGCCAGCAGTCCGGGACCTACCTTACCTAATAATCAGCCCCAGCATTTT CASSPGPTLPNNQPQHF
. TRBJ2-6 TRBV14 . TGTGCCAGCAGCCACGGGGGCGCGGCTGGGGCCAACGTCCTGACTTTC CASSHGGAAGANVLTF
. TRBJ2-2 TRBV4-1 many TGCGCCAGCAGCCAATCAGGGTCCGGGGAGCTGTTTTTT CASSQSGSGELFF
. TRBJ1-4 TRBV5-1 . TGCGCCAGCAGCTTGAACGGGGATCAAACTAATGAAAAACTGTTTTTT CASSLNGDQTNEKLFF
TRBD2 TRBJ2-3 TRBV29-1 many TGCAGCTCCCCGGGGGGGCCAGGGGGCACAGATACGCAGTATTTT CSSPGGPGGTDTQYF
TRBD1 TRBJ1-6 TRBV6-6 many TGTGCCAGCAGTTCCGAGACAGGGGGCCTTTCACCCCTCCACTTT CASSSETGGLSPLHF
. TRBJ2-6 TRBV4-2 . TGTGCCAGCAGCCTGATCGGTCCCATCGACTCTGGGGCCAACGTCCTGACTTTC CASSLIGPIDSGANVLTF
. TRBJ2-6 TRBV6-2/TRBV6-3 many TGTGCCAGCATTACCGGGTTCTCTGGGGCCAACGTCCTGACTTTC CASITGFSGANVLTF
. TRBJ1-1 TRBV29-1 many TGCAGCGTTGATGGGGGAGAGGGCCAAGCTTTCTTT CSVDGGEGQAFF
. TRBJ2-6 TRBV21-1 many TGTGCCAGCAGCAATACCAGGGCCAGTTCCTCTGGGGCCAACGTCCTGACTTTC CASSNTRASSSGANVLTF
. TRBJ1-4 TRBV20-1 . TGCAGTGCTGAACTGGGGACTAATGAAAAACTGTTTTTT CSAELGTNEKLFF
TRBD1 TRBJ2-1 TRBV18 many TGTGCCAGCTCACCAATACGCCCGCCGGGACAGGGGATAATGAGTGGGCAGTTCTTC CASSPIRPPGQGIMSGQFF
TRBD1 TRBJ1-2 TRBV24-1 . TGTGCCACCAGTGGTTCCGGGACAGCCTCGTTCAACTATGGCTACACCTTC CATSGSGTASFNYGYTF
. TRBJ2-1 TRBV19 . TGTGCCAGTAGTATAATGACAGCCCGTTTAGCCAATGAGCAGTTCTTC CASSIMTARLANEQFF
TRBD2 TRBJ2-3 TRBV28 . TGTGCCAGCGGCACGGGGTTGGGAGGGAACACAGATACGCAGTATTTT CASGTGLGGNTDTQYF
TRBD1 TRBJ1-2 TRBV4-2 few TGTGCCAGCAGACAAGACAGGGGGCATGACTATGGCTACACCTTC CASRQDRGHDYGYTF
. TRBJ2-1 TRBV5-4 . TGTGCCAGCAGCTCCAGGGGACCCTACAATGAGCAGTTCTTC CASSSRGPYNEQFF
. TRBJ1-4 TRBV21-1 few TGTGCCAGCAGCACCCTCCGGGACAGGAATGAAAAACTGTTTTTT CASSTLRDRNEKLFF
TRBD1 TRBJ1-2 TRBV12-3/TRBV12-4 . TGTGCCAGCAAGGTGGGACAGGGGATCTATGGCTACACCTTC CASKVGQGIYGYTF
TRBD1 TRBJ2-1 TRBV6-5 many TGTGCCAGCAGAATCCCAGGGGGTGAGCAGTTCTTC CASRIPGGEQFF
. TRBJ2-7 TRBV7-9 . TGTGCCAGCAGCTTAGCGGGGGAGCAGGAGCAGTACTTC CASSLAGEQEQYF
. TRBJ1-6 TRBV6-5 many TGTGCCAGCAGTTTACAGCCGACCAATTCACCCCTCCACTTT CASSLQPTNSPLHF
. TRBJ1-1 TRBV29-1 many TGCAGCGTGCGAACAGGGCTTAGCGCTGAAGCTTTCTTT CSVRTGLSAEAFF
. TRBJ2-3 TRBV10-3 few TGTGCCATCAGTGATCCCAAGGGGACAGATACGCAGTATTTT CAISDPKGTDTQYF
TRBD1 TRBJ2-7 TRBV11-1 few TGTGCCAGCAGCCTTTATAGGACAGGGAGCCCCTACGAGCAGTACTTC CASSLYRTGSPYEQYF
. TRBJ2-1 TRBV11-2 few TGTGCCAGCAGCTTAGGTATTCGCAATGAGCAGTTCTTC CASSLGIRNEQFF
. TRBJ2-1 TRBV5-6 few TGTGCCAGCAGCTTTTCGGACCTTTTGGGCAATGAGCAGTTCTTC CASSFSDLLGNEQFF
. TRBJ1-1 TRBV6-4 few TGTGCCAGCAGTGAGTCCCAGGGGACTGAAGCTTTCTTT CASSESQGTEAFF
. TRBJ1-1 TRBV29-1 many TGCAGCGTTTCGGAAGCTTTCTTT CSVSEAFF
. TRBJ1-2 TRBV19 few TGTGCCACCCACCATCCGGGTGAAACCTATGGCTACACCTTC CATHHPGETYGYTF
TRBD1 TRBJ2-3 TRBV13 few TGTGCCAGCACGGGACAGGGGACAGATACGCAGTATTTT CASTGQGTDTQYF
. TRBJ1-5 TRBV21-1 . TGTGCCAGCAGCAAAGTGGGCGATGGAGTCCATGGCAATCAGCCCCAGCATTTT CASSKVGDGVHGNQPQHF
TRBD1 TRBJ2-3 TRBV3-1 few TGTGCCAGCAGCCCTTTTTGGACAGGCCTTACGCAGTATTTT CASSPFWTGLTQYF